The 8 T cell receptor beta chains reported below all come from one sample, sequenced in a study of T cell changes during pregnancy in multiple sclerosis. Clones were sequenced by immunoSEQ multiplex PCR, and TCRdb holds only the in-frame ones, with some missing. There are 30,000 to 40,000 clones in the sample; about 89% occur only once, and roughly 2.8% lies in the top ten. Here the sequenced sample was CD4+ T cells from peripheral blood mononuclear cells, taken in the third trimester of pregnancy. All receptors come from a female donor in good health, enrolled as a control in a pregnancy study.

The V and J genes are TRBV6-5 and TRBJ2-7, with TRBD2 matching over 8 bases. The CDR3 has 13 residues. Germline trimming cut 9 bases from V and 4 bases from J; bases unmatched to any gene: 8. From germline, CDR1 is MNHEY and CDR2 SVGAGI. The CDR3, as DNA: TGTGCCAGTAAGCGGGGGAATAGGTACGAGCAGTACTTC. Its protein is CASKRGNRYEQYF.

This CDR3 is CASSFGAASTDTQYF. CDR3 bases: TGCGCCAGCAGCTTCGGAGCGGCGAGCACAGATACGCAGTATTTT. This rearrangement joins TRBV5-1 to TRBJ2-3; possible D gene TRBD2, 5 bases. The CDR3 sequence is 15 residues long. CDR1 is SGHRS and CDR2 is YFSETQ in the germline V gene. The V end lost 2 bases, the J end lost 0 bases, and 10 bases lay between the germline ends. The full variable domain, completed using reference TRBV5-1 and TRBJ2-3, is KAGVTQTPRYLIKTRGQQVTLSCSPISGHRSVSWYQQTPGQGLQFLFEYFSETQRNKGNFPGRFSGRQFSNSRSEMNVSTLELGDSALYLCASSFGAASTDTQYFGPGTRLTVL.

In its sample, this clone is medium-sized. This chain uses TRBV13 with TRBJ1-4, with a possible D match to TRBD1 (5 bases). Per the germline V gene, CDR1 is PRHDT and CDR2 is FYEKMQ (reference sequence). The CDR3 length is 16 residues. V was cut by 2 bases and J by 8 bases, with 18 bases left in between. CDR3 in amino acids: CASSLSGWGGREKLFF. As DNA, the CDR3 is TGTGCCAGCAGCTTATCCGGCTGGGGCGGGAGAGAAAAACTGTTTTTT.

The chain couples TRBV2 to TRBJ2-5, with 7 positions matching TRBD2. The CDR3 runs to 13 residues. Germline CDR1 and CDR2: SNHLY and FYNNEI. V shed 4 bases, J shed 3 bases, and the junction held 2 bases outside the gene matches. Here the CDR3 DNA reads TGTGCCAGCAGTGGGGACTATAAAGAGACCCAGTACTTC. Amino acids: CASSGDYKETQYF.

V usage is TRBV4-1 and J usage is TRBJ2-6; a possible D gene is TRBD2 (5 bases). Deletions cut 3 bases from V and 4 bases from J, with 16 bases between. Germline V gene lookup returns CDR1 MGHRA and CDR2 YSYEKL. The CDR3 length is 17 residues. The CDR3 coding sequence is TGCGCCAGCAGCCATGGCGTAGCGAGAGGGGGGGCCAACGTCCTGACTTTC. Encoded protein: CASSHGVARGGANVLTF.

This sequence joins TRBV5-1 and TRBJ1-5; D might be TRBD1 (6 bases). The CDR3 covers 14 residues. Germline CDR1 SGHRS, CDR2 YFSETQ. The ends were cut back, 4 bases at V and 4 bases at J, with 12 bases in the middle. CDR3 coding DNA: TGCGCCAGCAGCCCCTCAGGGGATAATCAGCCCCAGCATTTT. It encodes CASSPSGDNQPQHF.

The chain uses TRBV7-8 and TRBJ2-5, with D perhaps matching TRBD1 (6 bases). V gave up 8 bases and J gave up 3 bases, with 13 bases separating them. The CDR3 covers 13 residues. Per germline, CDR1 SGHVS and CDR2 FQNEAQ. As DNA, the CDR3 is TGTGCCAGCGGCCTGACAGGAAAAGAGACCCAGTACTTC. Protein sequence: CASGLTGKETQYF.

The rearrangement links TRBV7-8 to TRBJ2-7, with 10 bases matching TRBD2. J gave up 3 bases and V 3 bases, and 2 bases lay outside the gene matches. Germline assignment: CDR1 SGHVS and CDR2 FQNEAQ. There are 14 residues in the CDR3. The CDR3 sequence: CASSFLAGDYEQYF. In DNA form, the CDR3 reads TGTGCCAGCAGCTTTCTAGCGGGAGACTACGAGCAGTACTTC.